Shown below are 13 T cell receptor beta chains from a single sample sequenced in a study of blood T cell repertoires in COVID-19 (dated by TCRdb to 2018 to 2021). Receptor amplification or capture employed the immunoSEQ multiplex PCR assay. This is the immuneACCESS table as TCRdb keeps it, with only in-frame sequences that have V and J called. A part of the clones is gone; compared with another copy, unresolved V genes explain less than half, and the rest is unexplained. Across this sample there are roughly 45,000 clones, with 77% seen only once. In total, the top ten clones hold about 26% of the sample. Sequenced: peripheral blood. These receptors came from a woman aged 70-85 years with acute or convalescent COVID-19.

The genes are TRBV28 and TRBJ1-5, with a possible D match to TRBD1 (6 bases). The germline V gene encodes CDR1 MDHEN and CDR2 SYDVKM. This CDR3 spans 15 amino acids. V lost 5 bases and J lost 2, with 13 bases in between. In DNA form, the CDR3 reads TGTGCCAGCAGTCTACTATCAGGGGGCAATCAGCCCCAGCATTTT. It codes for CASSLLSGGNQPQHF.

V gene TRBV6-1 combines with J gene TRBJ2-3; D might be TRBD2 (5 bases). This CDR3 spans 14 amino acids. The germline CDR1 and CDR2 sequences are MNHNS and SASEGT. V gave up 3 bases and J gave up 5 bases, with 12 bases separating them. For the CDR3, the DNA is TGTGCCAGCAGTGAGCTTTTCGAGGGAGATACGCAGTATTTT. The encoded protein is CASSELFEGDTQYF.

V gene TRBV11-3 combines with J gene TRBJ2-1, with D perhaps TRBD2 (6 bases). Germline CDR1 reads SGHNT; CDR2 reads YENEEA. V dropped 5 bases and J dropped 6 bases, with 14 bases sitting between them. This CDR3 is built from 14 residues. The CDR3 reads CASSQGLAGNEQFF. CDR3 coding DNA: TGTGCCAGCAGCCAGGGACTCGCGGGCAATGAGCAGTTCTTC.

The sample holds one count of this clone. CDR3 in DNA: TGTGCCAGCAGGGATAGTACGGGCTATAATTCACCCCTCCACTTT. Its translation: CASRDSTGYNSPLHF. This rearrangement joins TRBV27 to TRBJ1-6, with unresolved D. Per germline, CDR1 MNHEY and CDR2 SMNVEV (reference sequence). This CDR3 is built from 15 residues. The V gene lost 6 bases and the J gene lost 3 bases, with 12 bases spanning the gap.

This clone has just one count. This chain uses TRBV7-2 with TRBJ2-4, with D unclear. From germline, CDR1 is SGHTA and CDR2 FQGNSA. The CDR3 spans 15 residues. Trimming cost V 4 bases and J 3 bases, with 13 bases left between them. CDR3 sequence: CASSSRLVDKNIQYF. The CDR3 nucleotides are TGTGCCAGCAGCTCCAGGCTCGTTGACAAAAACATTCAGTACTTC.

This rearrangement joins TRBV6-6 to TRBJ2-6; D is unresolved. Trimming stripped 7 bases from V and 4 bases from J, with 8 bases between. CDR1 and CDR2 from the germline V gene are MNHNY and SVGAGI (reference sequence). This CDR3 has 13 amino acids. CDR3 in DNA: TGTGCCAGCATCCCCCCGGGGGCCAACGTCCTGACTTTC. Its protein is CASIPPGANVLTF.

This chain links TRBV7-9 with TRBJ1-2; D is undetermined. The germline V and J ends were trimmed by 4 bases and 0 bases, with 12 bases remaining between them. Germline loops: CDR1 SEHNR, CDR2 FQNEAQ (reference sequence). The length of the CDR3 is 15 residues. CDR3: CASSSGRVANYGYTF. The CDR3 DNA reads TGTGCCAGCAGCTCTGGTCGCGTTGCTAACTATGGCTACACCTTC. Combining the CDR3 with reference TRBV7-9 and TRBJ1-2 gives the whole variable domain DTGVSQNPRHKITKRGQNVTFRCDPISEHNRLYWYRQTLGQGPEFLTYFQNEAQLEKSRLLSDRFSAERPKGSFSTLEIQRTEQGDSAMYLCASSSGRVANYGYTFGSGTRLTVV.

This clone has just a few counts. The chain combines TRBV7-2 with TRBJ1-2; the D is unclear. The V end was cut by 5 bases, the J end by 4 bases, with 20 bases between. Germline loops: CDR1 SGHTA, CDR2 FQGNSA. This CDR3 has 16 residues. CDR3 region: CASSPGGSTRGYGYTF. The CDR3 nucleotides are TGTGCCAGCAGCCCGGGTGGGTCTACTCGGGGCTATGGCTACACCTTC.

The V and J genes are TRBV11-2 and TRBJ1-1; 7 bases align to TRBD1. This CDR3 region has 15 residues. Germline-derived CDR1 and CDR2 are SGHAT and FQNNGV. J was trimmed by 7 bases and V by 2 bases; bases with no gene match: 10. The CDR3 protein is CASSLLLNRGVEAFF. In nucleotides, the CDR3 is TGTGCCAGCAGCTTACTATTGAACAGGGGAGTTGAAGCTTTCTTT.

This clone was seen a single time. The chain uses TRBV6-4 and TRBJ1-2; TRBD1 aligns across 7 bases. Germline V CDR1 and CDR2: MRHNA, SNTAGT. The V segment lost 4 bases and the J segment 8 bases; nucleotides outside the gene matches: 13. CDR3 length equals 15 residues. This chain's CDR3 is CASSASRTGAFGYTF. Here the CDR3 DNA reads TGTGCCAGCAGTGCAAGTCGGACAGGCGCGTTCGGCTACACCTTC.

The chain is built from TRBV5-6 and TRBJ1-4; 10 bases align to TRBD1. The germline gives CDR1 SGHDT, CDR2 YYEEEE. J gave up 7 bases and V 4 bases, and 4 bases lay outside the gene matches. The length of the CDR3 is 14 residues. The CDR3 sequence: CASSPGDRGEKLFF. In DNA form, the CDR3 reads TGTGCCAGCAGCCCCGGGGACAGGGGTGAAAAACTGTTTTTT.

The rearrangement links TRBV10-1 to TRBJ2-1, with a possible D match to TRBD1 (5 bases). Germline loops: CDR1 WNHNN, CDR2 SYGVQD (reference sequence). Between the trimmed V and J ends, which lost 2 bases and 6 bases, there was a span of 23 bases. There are 18 residues in the CDR3. The CDR3 bases are TGCGCCAGCAGTGAGAGGGGCGGAATCGGCCAACCGATCAATGAGCAGTTCTTC. This encodes CASSERGGIGQPINEQFF.

This chain uses TRBV6-2 or TRBV6-3 with TRBJ1-1; D call uncertain. This CDR3 contains 13 residues. The germline gives CDR1 MNHEY, CDR2 SVGEGT. The ends were cut back, 4 bases at V and 0 bases at J, with 6 bases in the middle. CDR3 loop: CASSLEMNTEAFF. The CDR3 region has the DNA TGTGCCAGCAGTTTAGAGATGAACACTGAAGCTTTCTTT.